The present entry profiles one TCR beta chain with its context. Its antigen is unidentified. The data derive from a study of Graves' ophthalmopathy and Graves' hyperthyroidism. The study amplified TCR beta CDR3 regions using RNA transcripts. Investigators did first-round RT-PCR with HTBI primers, then second-round multiplex PCR. Via MiXCR, TCRdb re-called the multiplex PCR reads, giving one row per CDR3 protein. There are 650,000 to 900,000 distinct CDR3 sequences in the sample; approximately 40% occur only once, and less than 55% lies in the top ten. Germline CDR1 MGHDK, CDR2 SYGVNS. V trimming: 8 bases; J trimming: 2 bases; junction bases outside the gene matches: 7. The CDR3 is made up of 14 amino acids. General study points: The model flagged ophthalmopathy progression at around 70% sensitivity and around 77% specificity.

The V gene is TRBV25-1, the J gene TRBJ2-5; 8 nucleotides line up with TRBD1. This TCR derives from an adult man with Graves' ophthalmopathy. The sample comprised peripheral blood. CDR3 sequence reads: CASFRQGIQETQYF. DNA of the CDR3: TGTGCCAGCTTCCGACAGGGGATTCAAGAGACCCAGTACTTC.